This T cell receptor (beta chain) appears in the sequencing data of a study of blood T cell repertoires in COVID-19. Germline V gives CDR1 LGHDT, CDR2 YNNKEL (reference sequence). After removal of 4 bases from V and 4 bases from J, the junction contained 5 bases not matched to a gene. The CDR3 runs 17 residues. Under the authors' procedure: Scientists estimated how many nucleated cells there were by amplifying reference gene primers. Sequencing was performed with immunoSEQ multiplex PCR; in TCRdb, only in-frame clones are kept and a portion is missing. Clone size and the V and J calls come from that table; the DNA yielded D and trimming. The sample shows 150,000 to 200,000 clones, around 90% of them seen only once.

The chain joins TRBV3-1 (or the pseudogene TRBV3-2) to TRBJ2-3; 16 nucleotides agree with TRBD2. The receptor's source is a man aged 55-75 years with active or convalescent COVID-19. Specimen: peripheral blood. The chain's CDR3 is CASSPGLAGGLADTQYF. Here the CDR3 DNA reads TGTGCCAGCAGCCCGGGACTAGCGGGGGGGCTTGCAGATACGCAGTATTTT.